The T cell receptor (beta chain) described here comes from a study of long-term antiretroviral therapy in people with HIV. Researchers ran immunoSEQ v3.0 at survey level. Sequencing was performed with immunoSEQ multiplex PCR; in TCRdb, only in-frame clones are kept and a portion is missing. The sample yields around 21,000 clones, approximately 86% seen once. Turning to this clone: Its specificity is not known.

The study's findings and limits: Transplant donor controls retained higher diversity, though diversity increased after ART. Clones that had undergone expansion before ART prevailed in the repertoire throughout all time points.

Here the sequenced sample was unsorted PBMCs, taken 2.1 years after starting antiretroviral therapy. This clonotype was sampled from a man between 18 and 35 years old with HIV.

Here the CDR3 reads CASSQVPESSYEQYF. CDR3 bases: TGCGCCAGCAGCCAAGTCCCCGAGAGCTCCTACGAGCAGTACTTC. The J gene is TRBJ2-7, the V gene TRBV4-3; D is undetermined. Between the trimmed V and J ends, which lost 1 base and 0 bases, there was a span of 10 bases. In germline, CDR1 is LGHNA, CDR2 YSLEER. The CDR3 spans 15 residues.